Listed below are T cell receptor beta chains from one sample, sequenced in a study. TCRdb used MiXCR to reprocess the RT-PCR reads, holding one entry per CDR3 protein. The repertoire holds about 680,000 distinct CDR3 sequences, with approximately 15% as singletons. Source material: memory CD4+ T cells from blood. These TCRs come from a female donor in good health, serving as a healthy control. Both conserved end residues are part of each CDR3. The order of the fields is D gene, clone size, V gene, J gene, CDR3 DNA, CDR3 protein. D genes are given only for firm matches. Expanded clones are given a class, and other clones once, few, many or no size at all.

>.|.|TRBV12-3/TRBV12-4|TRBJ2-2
TGTGCCAGCAGTTTAGGAGGGGGGGATCACGGGGAGCTGTTTTTT
CASSLGGGDHGELFF
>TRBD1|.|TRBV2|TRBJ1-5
TGTGCCAGCAGTGAACTTGGACAGGGCAATCAGCCCCAGCATTTT
CASSELGQGNQPQHF
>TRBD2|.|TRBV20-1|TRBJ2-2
TGCAGTGCTAGAGATCGGAGCACTAGCGGGAGAAGCGGGGAGCTGTTTTTT
CSARDRSTSGRSGELFF
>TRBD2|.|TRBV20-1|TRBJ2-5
TGCAGTGCCTTTAGGGGCGGAGCGGGAGGGGCGGGGAAGACCCAGTACTTC
CSAFRGGAGGAGKTQYF
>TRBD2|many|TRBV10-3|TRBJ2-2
TGTGCCATCAATCCTAGCGGGAGCGTCGACACCGGGGAGCTGTTTTTT
CAINPSGSVDTGELFF
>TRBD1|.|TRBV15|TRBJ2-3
TGTGCCACCAGCACACACCGGGACAGGGCTCGTCGCGATACGCAGTATTTT
CATSTHRDRARRDTQYF
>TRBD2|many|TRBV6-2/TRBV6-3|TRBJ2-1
TGTGCCAGCAGCTACCCGGGGACTAGATCCAATGAGCAGTTCTTC
CASSYPGTRSNEQFF
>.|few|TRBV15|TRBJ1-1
TGTGCCACCAGCACGACACATTACACTGAAGCTTTCTTT
CATSTTHYTEAFF
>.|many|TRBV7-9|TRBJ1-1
TGTGCCAGCAGCTTTGGGACGGCTGAAGCTTTCTTT
CASSFGTAEAFF
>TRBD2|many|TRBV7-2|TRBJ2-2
TGTGCCAGCAGTTCCCTAGCGGGGGTCACCGGGGAGCTGTTTTTT
CASSSLAGVTGELFF
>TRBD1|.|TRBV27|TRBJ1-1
TGTGCCAGCAGTCCAAAGGGACAGGGCTACACTGAAGCTTTCTTT
CASSPKGQGYTEAFF
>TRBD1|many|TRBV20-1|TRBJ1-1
TGCAGTGCTAGGACAGGGCCGATGAACACTGAAGCTTTCTTT
CSARTGPMNTEAFF
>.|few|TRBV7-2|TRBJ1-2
TGTGCCAGCAGCTTCCCGGACAGAGGGAACTATGGCTACACCTTC
CASSFPDRGNYGYTF
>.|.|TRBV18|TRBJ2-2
TGTGCCAGCTCACCTCCCGGGTGGAGCGACACCGGGGAGCTGTTTTTT
CASSPPGWSDTGELFF
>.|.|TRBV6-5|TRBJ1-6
TGTGTCAGCAGTCCCACCCTGGACACCGTAGAGGGTTCACCCCTCCACTTT
CVSSPTLDTVEGSPLHF
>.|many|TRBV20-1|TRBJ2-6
TGCAGTGCTAGGGATACAGGGAATACGCCTGGGGCCAACGTCCTGACTTTC
CSARDTGNTPGANVLTF
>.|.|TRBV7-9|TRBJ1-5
TGTGCCAGCAGCTTATCGGGCAGAGATCAGCCCCAGCATTTT
CASSLSGRDQPQHF
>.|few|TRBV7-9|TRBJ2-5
TGTGCCAGCGGGCTTCCCACTAGTGAGAAGACCCAGTACTTC
CASGLPTSEKTQYF
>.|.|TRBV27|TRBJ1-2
TGTGCCAGCAGTTTAACCCGAGCAGGTGGCTACACCTTC
CASSLTRAGGYTF
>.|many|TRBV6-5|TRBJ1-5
TGTGCCAGCAGTTGGCAAAGTGGTCAGCCCCAGCATTTT
CASSWQSGQPQHF
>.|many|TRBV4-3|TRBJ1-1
TGCGCCAGCAGCCAAGTCCCGACAGTCATGAACACTGAAGCTTTCTTT
CASSQVPTVMNTEAFF
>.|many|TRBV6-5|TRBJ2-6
TGTGCCAGCAGTTTCCGTTACACGGATCGCGGGGCCAACGTCCTGACTTTC
CASSFRYTDRGANVLTF
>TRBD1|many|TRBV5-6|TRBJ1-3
TGTGCCAGCAGCTTGTGGGGACAGGGCTCTGGAAACACCATATATTTT
CASSLWGQGSGNTIYF
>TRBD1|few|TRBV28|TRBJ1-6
TGTGCCAGCAGTCGTCGCTCCGGGACAGCTGATTCACCCCTCCACTTT
CASSRRSGTADSPLHF
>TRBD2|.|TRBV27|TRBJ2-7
TGTGCCAGCAGTCTCAGCCCCGGGACTAGCGGGTCGCCTTACGAGCAGTACTTC
CASSLSPGTSGSPYEQYF
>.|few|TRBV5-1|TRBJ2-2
TGCGCCAGCAGCTTGGTTGGAGCCCCAGCCGGGGAGCTGTTTTTT
CASSLVGAPAGELFF
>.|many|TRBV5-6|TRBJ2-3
TGTGCCAGCAGCCTATCTTGGGGAGATACGCAGTATTTT
CASSLSWGDTQYF
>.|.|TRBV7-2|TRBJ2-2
TGTGCCAGCAGCTTAGGGGGGGGGCAAAGCGGGGAGCTGTTTTTT
CASSLGGGQSGELFF
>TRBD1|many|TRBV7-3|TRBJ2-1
TGTGCCAGTAGTAAAGAACAGGGGTCCTACAATGAGCAGTTCTTC
CASSKEQGSYNEQFF
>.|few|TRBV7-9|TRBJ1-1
TGTGCCAGCAGCCCACAATTCGGTACTGAAGCTTTCTTT
CASSPQFGTEAFF
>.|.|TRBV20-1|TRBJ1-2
TGCAGTGCCTCCGGGACTAACTATGGCTACACCTTC
CSASGTNYGYTF
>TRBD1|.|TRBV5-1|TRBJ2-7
TGCGCCAGCAGCTTAGGATCCTCCGGACAGGGCCACGAGCAGTACTTC
CASSLGSSGQGHEQYF
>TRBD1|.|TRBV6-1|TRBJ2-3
TGTGCCAGCAGTGAAGCAGGGACAGCCTTCCCCCCAGATACGCAGTATTTT
CASSEAGTAFPPDTQYF
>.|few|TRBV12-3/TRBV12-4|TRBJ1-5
TGTGCCAGCAGTTTAGCGAGGTCGAGGCAGCCCCAGCATTTT
CASSLARSRQPQHF
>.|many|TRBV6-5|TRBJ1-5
TGTGCCAGCAGTTCTGACGGCAATCAGCCCCAGCATTTT
CASSSDGNQPQHF
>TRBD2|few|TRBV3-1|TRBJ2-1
TGTGCCAGCAGCCCCACCGGGAGGGTGATCAATGAGCAGTTCTTC
CASSPTGRVINEQFF
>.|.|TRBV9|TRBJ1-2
TGTGCCAGCAGCGTAGCAACCGCCAACTATGGCTACACCTTC
CASSVATANYGYTF
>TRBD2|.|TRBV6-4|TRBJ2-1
TGTGCCAGCAGCGTACTAGCGGGAGTCACCTACAATGAGCAGTTCTTC
CASSVLAGVTYNEQFF
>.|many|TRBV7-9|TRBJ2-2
TGTGCCAGCAGCTTCAGCGGTGCCGGGGAGCTGTTTTTT
CASSFSGAGELFF
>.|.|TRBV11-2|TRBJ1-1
TGTGCCAGCAGCTTAGATCAGGGAACAGCTTTCTTT
CASSLDQGTAFF
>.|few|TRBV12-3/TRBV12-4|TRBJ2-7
TGTGCCAGCAGTTTTACGACAGGACGCTACGAGCAGTACTTC
CASSFTTGRYEQYF
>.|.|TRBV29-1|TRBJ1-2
TGCAGCGTTGGATCCTACGGGGTTTATGGCTACACCTTC
CSVGSYGVYGYTF
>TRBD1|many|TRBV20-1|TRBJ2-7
TGCAGTGCTAGTCCCCAGGGGGCTATTTACGAGCAGTACTTC
CSASPQGAIYEQYF
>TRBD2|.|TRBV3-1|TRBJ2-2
TGTGCCAGCAGCCTAGGACTAGCCGGAGGATTGGGGGAGCTGTTTTTT
CASSLGLAGGLGELFF
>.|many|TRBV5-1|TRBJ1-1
TGCGCCAGCAGCTTGGCAGGTTCTAACACTGAAGCTTTCTTT
CASSLAGSNTEAFF
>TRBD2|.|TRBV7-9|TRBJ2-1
TGTGCCAGCACCCCCCGGGGGGGGGCCAATAATGAGCAGTTCTTC
CASTPRGGANNEQFF
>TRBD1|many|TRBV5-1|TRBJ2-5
TGCGCCAGCAGCTCAGGACAGGTTCAAGAGACCCAGTACTTC
CASSSGQVQETQYF
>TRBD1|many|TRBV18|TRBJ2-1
TGTGCCAGCTCGCCCGGGACAGGGGGCCGGGAGGAGCAGTTCTTC
CASSPGTGGREEQFF
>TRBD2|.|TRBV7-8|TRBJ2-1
TGTGCCAGCAGCCAAAGGACTAGCGGGAGCTCCTACAATGAGCAGTTCTTC
CASSQRTSGSSYNEQFF